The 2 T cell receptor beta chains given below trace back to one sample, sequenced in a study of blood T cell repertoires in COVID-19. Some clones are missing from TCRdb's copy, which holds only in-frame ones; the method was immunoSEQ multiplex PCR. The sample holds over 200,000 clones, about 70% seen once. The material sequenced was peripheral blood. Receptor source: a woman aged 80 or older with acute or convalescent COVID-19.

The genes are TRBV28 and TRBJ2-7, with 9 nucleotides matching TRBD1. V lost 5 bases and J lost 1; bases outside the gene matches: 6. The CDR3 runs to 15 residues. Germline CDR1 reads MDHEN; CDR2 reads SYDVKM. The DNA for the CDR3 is TGTGCCAGCAGTACCGCACAGGGGGCTTCCTACGAGCAGTACTTC. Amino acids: CASSTAQGASYEQYF.

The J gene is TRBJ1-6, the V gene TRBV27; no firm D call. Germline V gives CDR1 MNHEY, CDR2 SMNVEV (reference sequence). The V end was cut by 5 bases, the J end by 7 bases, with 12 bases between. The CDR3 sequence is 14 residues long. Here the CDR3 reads CASSLGSGNSPLHF. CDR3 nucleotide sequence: TGTGCCAGCAGTCTCGGCTCGGGAAATTCACCCCTCCACTTT.